These 12 T cell receptor beta chains originate from one sample sequenced in a study of OX40 agonist ivuxolimab in advanced cancers. Some clones are missing from TCRdb's copy, which holds only in-frame ones; the method was immunoSEQ multiplex PCR. This sample has some 16,000 clones; 65% to 90% occur once, and the top ten carry 3.9%. The material was CD4+ or CD8+ T cells sorted from blood, obtained in a trial of the OX40 agonist ivuxolimab. These TCRs come from an adult with an advanced solid tumor such as melanoma, head and neck, liver or kidney cancer.

The rearrangement links TRBV11-2 to TRBJ2-5, with D perhaps matching TRBD2 (5 bases). Trimming cost V 1 base and J 1 base, with 7 bases left between them. The CDR3 totals 14 residues. Germline CDR1 reads SGHAT; CDR2 reads FQNNGV. The CDR3 DNA is TGTGCCAGCAGCTTAGGGCGGGTCCAAGAGACCCAGTACTTC. Translated, it gives CASSLGRVQETQYF.

This chain uses TRBV6-6 with TRBJ2-5, with D perhaps matching TRBD2 (5 bases). The V end was cut by 2 bases, the J end by 2 bases, with 9 bases between. The germline V gene has CDR1 MNHNY and CDR2 SVGAGI (reference sequence). There are 14 residues in the CDR3. This chain's CDR3 is CASSYIRGQETQYF. CDR3 DNA sequence: TGTGCCAGCAGTTACATCCGGGGTCAAGAGACCCAGTACTTC.

This chain links TRBV5-1 with TRBJ2-3; 13 bases align to TRBD2. V lost 2 bases to trimming and J lost 8 bases; unmatched junction nucleotides: 11. This CDR3 region has 17 residues. Per the germline V gene, CDR1 is SGHRS and CDR2 is YFSETQ. The CDR3 loop is CASSFVGLAGEGSTQYF. CDR3 sequence (DNA): TGCGCCAGCAGCTTCGTTGGACTAGCGGGAGAAGGAAGTACGCAGTATTTT.

The chain recombines TRBV9 with TRBJ1-6; 7 nucleotides align to TRBD1. The CDR3 extends over 14 amino acids. Germline loops: CDR1 SGDLS, CDR2 YYNGEE. Germline trimming cut 4 bases from V and 12 bases from J; bases unmatched to any gene: 10. The CDR3 coding sequence is TGTGCCAGCAGCAAGGGGACAGATCTTAAACCCCTCCACTTT. This codes for CASSKGTDLKPLHF.

This clone was counted a single time. V gene TRBV27 combines with J gene TRBJ2-2; D possibly matches TRBD1 or TRBD2 (6 bases each). Between the trimmed V and J ends, which lost 5 bases and 5 bases, there was a span of 15 bases. The CDR3 is 15 amino acids. Germline CDR1 and CDR2: MNHEY and SMNVEV (reference sequence). The CDR3 protein is CASSPLGGLTGELFF. As DNA, the CDR3 is TGTGCCAGCAGTCCTCTAGGGGGGTTGACCGGGGAGCTGTTTTTT.

This chain links TRBV28 with TRBJ1-1; 12 bases fit TRBD1. CDR3 length: 15 residues. Germline V lookup: CDR1 MDHEN, CDR2 SYDVKM. After removal of 2 bases from V and 6 bases from J, the junction contained 4 bases not matched to a gene. The CDR3 nucleotides read TGTGCCAGCAGTTTAGGGGGACAGGGGGCCTCTGAAGCTTTCTTT. Amino acids: CASSLGGQGASEAFF.

The rearrangement uses TRBV10-3 and TRBJ1-5; D gene unclear. Germline values: CDR1 ENHRY, CDR2 SYGVKD. V lost 3 bases to trimming and J lost 1 base, with 7 bases between them. The CDR3 sequence is 14 residues long. This CDR3 is CAISEAQSNQPQHF. CDR3 nucleotides: TGTGCCATCAGTGAAGCACAGAGCAATCAGCCCCAGCATTTT.

This sequence joins TRBV19 and TRBJ2-4; TRBD2 is a possible D gene (5 bases). CDR1 is LNHDA and CDR2 is SQIVND in the germline V gene (reference sequence). This CDR3 is built from 12 residues. V shed 5 bases and J shed 8 bases, with 10 bases lying between them. CDR3 bases: TGTGCCAGTAGTTCAGGAGGTTACATTCAGTACTTC. This sequence encodes CASSSGGYIQYF.

The chain is built from TRBV19 and TRBJ2-5, with 8 positions matching TRBD2. V shed 3 bases and J 5 bases; nucleotides not matched to a gene: 8. The CDR3 runs to 15 residues. Germline V gene lookup returns CDR1 LNHDA and CDR2 SQIVND (reference sequence). In nucleotides, the CDR3 is TGTGCCAGTAGTATTCTAGCGGGCCTTGGGGAGACCCAGTACTTC. Translating it yields CASSILAGLGETQYF.

V is TRBV11-2 and J is TRBJ2-1; 15 bases line up with TRBD2. The CDR3 covers 14 residues. Germline CDR1 reads SGHAT; CDR2 reads FQNNGV. The trim removed 1 base at V and 16 bases at J, leaving 5 bases unmatched. The DNA of the CDR3 is TGTGCCAGCAGCTTAGGGACTAGCGGGAGGGGTGCATTCTTC. Its protein product is CASSLGTSGRGAFF.

This clone has only a few counts. J is TRBJ2-5 and V is TRBV29-1, with 12 bases fitting TRBD2. This CDR3 contains 15 residues. V was pared by 7 bases and J by 2 bases, with 8 bases of the junction left unmatched. From germline, CDR1 is SQVTM and CDR2 ANQGSEA. The CDR3 spells CSAATSGRQQETQYF. The CDR3 region has the DNA TGCAGCGCCGCGACTAGCGGGAGACAACAAGAGACCCAGTACTTC.

The rearrangement uses TRBV15 and TRBJ1-1; tentatively, D is TRBD1 (5 bases). Germline CDR1 reads LNHNV; CDR2 reads YYDKDF (reference sequence). The CDR3 has 14 amino acids. Trimming removed 1 base at V and 5 bases at J, with 11 bases between. The CDR3: CATSRGGIETEAFF. CDR3 DNA sequence: TGTGCCACCAGCAGAGGGGGGATTGAGACTGAAGCTTTCTTT. The full variable domain, rest sourced from reference TRBV15 and TRBJ1-1, is DAMVIQNPRYQVTQFGKPVTLSCSQTLNHNVMYWYQQKSSQAPKLLFHYYDKDFNNEADTPDNFQSRRPNTSFCFLDIRSPGLGDTAMYLCATSRGGIETEAFFGQGTRLTVV.